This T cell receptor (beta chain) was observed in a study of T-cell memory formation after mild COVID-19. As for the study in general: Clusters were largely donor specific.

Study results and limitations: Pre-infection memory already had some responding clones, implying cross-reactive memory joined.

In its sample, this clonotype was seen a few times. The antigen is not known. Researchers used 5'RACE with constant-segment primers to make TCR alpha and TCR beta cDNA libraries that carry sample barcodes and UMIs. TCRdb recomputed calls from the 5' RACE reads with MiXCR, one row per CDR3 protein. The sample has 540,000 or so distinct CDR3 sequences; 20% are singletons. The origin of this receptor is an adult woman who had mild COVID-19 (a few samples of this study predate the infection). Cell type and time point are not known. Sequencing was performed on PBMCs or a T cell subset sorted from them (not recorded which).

As DNA, the CDR3 is TGTGCCAGCAGCAAAGAACCGAGCGAGCAGTACTTC. Its protein is CASSKEPSEQYF. J is TRBJ2-7 and V is TRBV21-1. TRBV21-1 counts as a pseudogene. CDR3 size: 12 residues.